This paragraph reports one T cell receptor (beta chain). As yet, its antigen is unknown. Genomic DNA per cell subset filled all wells of several immunoSEQ plates. The table came from immunoSEQ multiplex PCR; TCRdb's copy has only in-frame clones and leaves some out. The sample shows around 610,000 clones, approximately 96% of them seen only once. In the naive CD8 group, cells lacked CD45RO and were positively selected for CCR7, so terminally differentiated effector memory CD45RA+ cells were left out. The CDR3 spans 13 residues. CDR1 is SGHTS and CDR2 is YDEGEE in the germline V gene. V gave up 0 bases and J gave up 2 bases, with 6 bases separating them. The data originate from a study of shared clonotypes between healthy human individuals. Whole-study results and caveats: Relative to their counterparts shared across all four donors, non-shared clonotypes exhibited diminished generation probabilities.

Input material: naive CD8+ T cells sorted from blood. The rearrangement links TRBV5-8 to TRBJ2-7; D ambiguous. This receptor was identified in a woman under 40 in good health. This chain's CDR3 is CASSLDPTYEQYF. The CDR3 region has the DNA TGTGCCAGCAGCTTGGACCCAACCTACGAGCAGTACTTC.